This T cell receptor beta chain originates from a study of cytomegalovirus exposure and HLA in healthy donors. General study points: TCR beta sequences numbering roughly 16,000 were associated with HLA alleles at 0.05 false discovery rate in a later analysis. DRB1 had the most TCR associations and HLA-C the fewest, a later analysis found, with rates varying by HLA locus. In a later analysis, parvovirus B19, influenza, CMV and Epstein-Barr virus appeared linked to several top co-occurrence clusters.

A word on this clone: Its antigen remains unidentified.

V gave up 6 bases and J gave up 0 bases, with 9 bases separating them. The CDR3 is made up of 15 amino acids. CDR1 and CDR2 from the germline V gene are MNHEY and SVGAGI. The PCR made use of 60 Vbeta and 13 Jbeta primers. The repertoire was sequenced with immunoSEQ multiplex PCR; TCRdb's copy has only in-frame clones and lacks some. The data contain about 160,000 clones, about 81% of them singletons. This TCR derives from a woman aged 45 to 65 in good health and CMV-seropositive. The chain employs TRBV6-5 and TRBJ1-6; no clear D. The sample consisted of PBMCs. This CDR3 is CASRSPSSYNSPLHF. CDR3 DNA sequence: TGTGCCAGCAGGAGCCCGAGCTCCTATAATTCACCCCTCCACTTT.